This is a list of T cell receptor beta chains from one sample in a study of vaccination and CD4 T cells after COVID-19. Their recognized antigens are unknown. TCRdb itself ran the PCR reads through MiXCR, one entry per CDR3 protein. The sample shows about 20,000 distinct CDR3 sequences, 38% of them seen only once. The source was CD4+ T cells from blood, cultured in vitro, collected before SARS-CoV-2 vaccination. These receptors were collected from a human donor who received a COVID-19 vaccine. Each CDR3 is given with its conserved first and last residue. The D gene is left open where the match is weak. Expanded clones get a size class; other rows say once, few or many, or leave the size out.

TRBV6-1	TRBJ1-6	.	few	22	TGTGCCAGCAGTGAACTCCTAGTCTTACGGTTCCTTGCTAGCTCCTATAATTCACCCCTCCACTTT	CASSELLVLRFLASSYNSPLHF
TRBV30	TRBJ1-2	.	few	14	TGTGCCTGGAGAGGGGGGCAGGGTAACTATGGCTACACCTTC	CAWRGGQGNYGYTF
TRBV15	TRBJ2-1	TRBD2	.	18	TGTGCCACCAGCAGAGGTGCGGGGGGGTTGAGCTCCTACAATGAGCAGTTCTTC	CATSRGAGGLSSYNEQFF
TRBV7-8	TRBJ1-2	TRBD1	.	14	TGTGCCAGCAGCCTCTTCGACAGGGGATATGGCTACACCTTC	CASSLFDRGYGYTF
TRBV6-2/TRBV6-3	TRBJ2-7	TRBD2	.	17	TGTGCCAGCAGTTATGAGCGGGGGGGAGCGGTCCGGAACGAGCAGTACTTC	CASSYERGGAVRNEQYF
TRBV25-1	TRBJ2-5	.	.	16	TGTGCCAGCAGTCCCCCCGGGCCCCGGGGGGCAGAGACCCAGTACTTC	CASSPPGPRGAETQYF
TRBV12-3/TRBV12-4	TRBJ2-3	.	.	15	TGTGCCAGCAGCCCAACTAGAGGCCCTCGGGATACGCAGTATTTT	CASSPTRGPRDTQYF
TRBV7-9	TRBJ2-1	TRBD1	.	15	TGTGCCAGCAGCCGAGACAGGGAGAGAGGCAATGAGCAGTTCTTC	CASSRDRERGNEQFF
TRBV7-3	TRBJ2-3	TRBD2	few	14	TGTGCCAGCAGCAAGGGACTAGGCTCAGATACGCAGTATTTT	CASSKGLGSDTQYF
TRBV5-6	TRBJ2-2	.	.	19	TGTGCCAGCAAAAACGCGAGGGCTAGGCTTGGCGCGAACACCGGGGAGCTGTTTTTT	CASKNARARLGANTGELFF
TRBV5-1	TRBJ1-5	.	few	13	TGCGCCAGCAGCTTTGATAGCAATCAGCCCCAGCATTTT	CASSFDSNQPQHF
TRBV19	TRBJ1-2	TRBD1	.	14	TGTGCCAGTTCCGGGACAGGGGGTATTTATGGCTACACCTTC	CASSGTGGIYGYTF
TRBV6-1	TRBJ2-6	.	few	16	TGTGCCAGCAGTATATCATACCTCTCTGGGGCCAACGTCCTGACTTTC	CASSISYLSGANVLTF
TRBV19	TRBJ2-2	TRBD1	.	18	TGTGCCAGTACCCGGGACAGGTCAAAACTAGCGAACACCGGGGAGCTGTTTTTT	CASTRDRSKLANTGELFF
TRBV12-3/TRBV12-4	TRBJ2-3	TRBD1	.	15	TGTGCCAGCAGTTTCGGACAGGACGACACAGATACGCAGTATTTT	CASSFGQDDTDTQYF